One sample yielded the 18 T cell receptor beta chains listed below, sequenced in a study of blood T cell repertoires in COVID-19. Only in-frame clones appear in the TCRdb table, and some are missing; sequencing was by immunoSEQ multiplex PCR. The sample carries around 160,000 clones, approximately 80% recorded once. Sequencing was carried out using peripheral blood. All receptors come from a woman aged 80 or over with acute or convalescent COVID-19.

There are a few counts of this clone. This chain links TRBV30 with TRBJ2-1, with 10 bases matching TRBD2. CDR1 is GTSNPN, CDR2 SVGIG, per germline (reference sequence). Germline trimming cut 0 bases from V and 6 bases from J; bases unmatched to any gene: 5. This CDR3 comprises 15 residues. This CDR3 is CAWSVGLAGVNEQFF. Written as DNA, the CDR3 is TGTGCCTGGAGTGTAGGGCTAGCGGGAGTCAATGAGCAGTTCTTC.

The chain joins TRBV2 to TRBJ1-5; D may be TRBD1 (5 bases). Germline CDR1 is SNHLY and CDR2 is FYNNEI. CDR3 length equals 14 residues. V lost 4 bases to trimming and J lost 4 bases, with 11 bases between them. CDR3 loop: CASSGLRENQPQHF. The CDR3 DNA reads as TGTGCCAGCAGTGGTCTCAGGGAAAATCAGCCCCAGCATTTT.

This clone has a handful of counts. The same CDR3 arises from other DNA sequences in this sample as well. V usage is TRBV6-5 and J usage is TRBJ1-5; 7 positions agree with TRBD1. V trimming: 2 bases; J trimming: 4 bases; junction bases outside the gene matches: 5. This CDR3 is built from 15 residues. CDR1 and CDR2 (germline): MNHEY, SVGAGI. This chain's CDR3 is CASSYTGDGNQPQHF. CDR3 nucleotides: TGTGCCAGCAGTTACACAGGGGACGGGAATCAGCCCCAGCATTTT.

Worth noting for this clone: Other DNA sequences from this sample encode an identical CDR3 as well. DNA for the CDR3: TGCGCCAGCAGCTTGGGAAGGGGTGTAACAGATACGCAGTATTTT. This codes for CASSLGRGVTDTQYF. The rearrangement joins TRBV5-1 to TRBJ2-3; TRBD1 is a possible D gene (5 bases). The CDR3 is 15 amino acids. Per germline, CDR1 SGHRS and CDR2 YFSETQ. The V end lost 0 bases, the J end lost 3 bases, and 11 bases lay between the germline ends.

V is TRBV28 and J is TRBJ1-5; unclear D gene. The CDR3 length is 11 residues. Trimming shortened V by 10 bases and J by 12 bases, and 16 bases separated the two germline ends. Germline assignment: CDR1 MDHEN and CDR2 SYDVKM. The CDR3: CATSGGRNQHF. The CDR3 DNA sequence: TGTGCCACCTCGGGAGGGCGGAACCAGCATTTT.

This sequence joins TRBV28 and TRBJ1-2; TRBD1 matches 8 bases. The germline CDR1 and CDR2 sequences are MDHEN and SYDVKM. The CDR3 consists of 16 residues. The V segment lost 6 bases and the J segment 7 bases; nucleotides outside the gene matches: 16. The chain's CDR3 is CASSPGQAPDARGYTF. The CDR3, as DNA: TGTGCCAGCAGCCCGGGACAGGCGCCTGACGCGCGTGGCTACACCTTC.

The J gene is TRBJ2-5, the V gene TRBV7-6, with D perhaps TRBD1 (6 bases). CDR3 size: 14 residues. Germline V gives CDR1 SGHVS, CDR2 FNYEAQ. V lost 3 bases, J lost 5 bases, and 13 bases lay in between. CDR3 coding DNA: TGTGCCAGCAGCTTGGGACAACAGAGGGAGACCCAGTACTTC. Protein product: CASSLGQQRETQYF.

The chain employs TRBV3-1 (or the pseudogene TRBV3-2) and TRBJ2-7, with TRBD1 matching over 9 bases. The V gene end was trimmed by 3 bases and the J gene end by 1 base; junction bases not matched to a gene: 10. This CDR3 has 17 residues. Germline loops: CDR1 LGHDT, CDR2 YNNKEL (reference sequence). CDR3 residues: CASSHKPGQGFSYEQYF. For the CDR3, the DNA is TGTGCCAGCAGCCATAAACCGGGACAGGGATTTTCCTACGAGCAGTACTTC.

V gene TRBV18 combines with J gene TRBJ1-3, with D hard to call. The CDR3 sequence is 14 residues long. The germline CDR1 and CDR2 sequences are KGHSH and LQKENI. V lost 4 bases and J lost 0, with 7 bases in between. CDR3 protein: CASSLRDSGNTIYF. CDR3 DNA: TGTGCCAGCTCACTGAGGGACTCTGGAAACACCATATATTTT.

This chain connects TRBV5-1 to TRBJ1-1, with TRBD1 as a possible D gene (6 bases). The CDR3 sequence is 12 residues long. Germline V gene data show CDR1 as SGHRS and CDR2 as YFSETQ. V lost 4 bases, J lost 7 bases, and 11 bases lay in between. CDR3 coding DNA: TGCGCCAGCAGCGAACAGGGAATTGAAGCTTTCTTT. As protein: CASSEQGIEAFF.

This clone was recorded a few times. The V call is TRBV7-9, the J call TRBJ1-5; TRBD1 matches 9 bases. The CDR3 contains 17 residues. Germline-derived CDR1 and CDR2 are SEHNR and FQNEAQ (reference sequence). The J segment lost 7 bases and the V segment lost 0 bases, leaving 10 bases of the junction unmatched. The CDR3 sequence: CASSLAGRQGVFQPQHF. CDR3 nucleotide sequence: TGTGCCAGCAGCTTAGCTGGAAGACAGGGGGTTTTCCAGCCCCAGCATTTT.

V is TRBV24-1 and J is TRBJ2-1, with TRBD2 matching 9 bases. CDR1 and CDR2 (germline): KGHDR, SFDVKD. The junction had 5 bases not matched to a gene; V was cut back by 5 bases and J by 4 bases. The CDR3 spans 15 residues. CDR3 amino acids: CATSGAGGSYNEQFF. The CDR3 DNA reads TGTGCCACCAGTGGAGCGGGAGGAAGTTACAATGAGCAGTTCTTC.

The chain recombines TRBV14 with TRBJ2-7, with 7 bases identical to TRBD1. The CDR3 is 13 amino acids. Trimming at V came to 0 bases and at J to 7 bases, leaving 3 bases not matched to a gene. The germline V gene encodes CDR1 SGHDN and CDR2 FVKESK. The CDR3 loop reads CASSQEYRGEQYF. Here the CDR3 DNA reads TGTGCCAGCAGCCAAGAGTACAGGGGAGAGCAGTACTTC.

The V call is TRBV19, the J call TRBJ1-5; 8 nucleotides align to TRBD1. The junction had 4 bases not matched to a gene; V was cut back by 3 bases and J by 3 bases. This CDR3 comprises 15 residues. Looked up from germline, CDR1 is LNHDA and CDR2 is SQIVND (reference sequence). This CDR3 is CASSIGTGLNQPQHF. DNA of the CDR3: TGTGCCAGTAGTATCGGGACAGGTCTCAATCAGCCCCAGCATTTT.

V usage is TRBV27 and J usage is TRBJ1-1; D is uncertain. Between the trimmed V and J ends, which lost 3 bases and 4 bases, there was a span of 12 bases. Germline loops: CDR1 MNHEY, CDR2 SMNVEV (reference sequence). This CDR3 is 14 amino acids long. The CDR3 DNA reads TGTGCCAGCAGTTTTGGGCGCCACGTCACTGAAGCTTTCTTT. It codes for CASSFGRHVTEAFF.

The V call is TRBV6-1, the J call TRBJ1-2; no clear D. Trimming removed 2 bases from V and 4 bases from J, with 8 bases in between. Germline V gives CDR1 MNHNS, CDR2 SASEGT. The CDR3 is 13 amino acids. The chain's CDR3 is CASSELDSYGYTF. The DNA for the CDR3 is TGTGCCAGCAGTGAATTGGACTCCTATGGCTACACCTTC.

The chain uses TRBV5-1 and TRBJ2-2; the match to TRBD1 covers 9 bases. From germline, CDR1 is SGHRS and CDR2 YFSETQ. The CDR3 length is 15 residues. V lost 1 base to trimming and J lost 7 bases; unmatched junction nucleotides: 5. As DNA, the CDR3 is TGCGCCAGCAGCTTGATGACAGGGGGAAGCGGGGAGCTGTTTTTT. Translation gives CASSLMTGGSGELFF. Based on the CDR3 plus reference TRBV5-1 and TRBJ2-2, the full variable domain is KAGVTQTPRYLIKTRGQQVTLSCSPISGHRSVSWYQQTPGQGLQFLFEYFSETQRNKGNFPGRFSGRQFSNSRSEMNVSTLELGDSALYLCASSLMTGGSGELFFGEGSRLTVL.

The V call is TRBV5-4, the J call TRBJ2-7; a weak D match, TRBD1 (6 bases). The CDR3 is made up of 13 amino acids. V lost 2 bases and J 5 bases, leaving 11 bases between the germline ends. Looked up from germline, CDR1 is SGHNT and CDR2 is YYREEE (reference sequence). CDR3 protein: CASSLTGSDEQYF. The CDR3 nucleotides are TGTGCCAGCAGCTTAACAGGGTCGGACGAGCAGTACTTC.